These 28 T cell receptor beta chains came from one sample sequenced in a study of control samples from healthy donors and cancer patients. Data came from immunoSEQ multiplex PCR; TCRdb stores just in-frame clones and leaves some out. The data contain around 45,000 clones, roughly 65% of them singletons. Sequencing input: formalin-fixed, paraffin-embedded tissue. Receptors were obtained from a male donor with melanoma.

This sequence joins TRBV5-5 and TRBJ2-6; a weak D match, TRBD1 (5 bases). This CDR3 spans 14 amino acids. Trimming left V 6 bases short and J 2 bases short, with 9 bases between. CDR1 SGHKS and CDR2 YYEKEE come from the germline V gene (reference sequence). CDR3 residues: CASNHRPGANVLTF. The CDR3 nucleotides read TGTGCCAGCAACCACAGGCCTGGGGCCAACGTCCTGACTTTC.

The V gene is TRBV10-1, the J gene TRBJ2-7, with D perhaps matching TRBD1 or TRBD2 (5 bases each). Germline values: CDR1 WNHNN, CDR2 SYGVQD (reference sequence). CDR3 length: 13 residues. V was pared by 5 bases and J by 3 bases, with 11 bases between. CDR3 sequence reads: CASSPGTGYEQYF. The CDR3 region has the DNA TGCGCCAGCAGTCCCGGGACGGGCTACGAGCAGTACTTC.

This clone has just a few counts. CDR3 coding DNA: TGTGCCATCAGAGGGACTAGCGGGAGTGCCGGGGAGCTGTTTTTT. Amino acids: CAIRGTSGSAGELFF. This sequence joins TRBV10-3 and TRBJ2-2; 14 positions agree with TRBD2. Germline CDR1 is ENHRY and CDR2 is SYGVKD. CDR3 length: 15 amino acids. J was trimmed by 6 bases and V by 6 bases; bases with no gene match: 3.

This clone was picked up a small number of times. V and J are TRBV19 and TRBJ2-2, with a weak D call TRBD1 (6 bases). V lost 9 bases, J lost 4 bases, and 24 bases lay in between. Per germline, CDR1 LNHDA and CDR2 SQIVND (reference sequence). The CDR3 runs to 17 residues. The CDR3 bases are TGTGCCAGCCATAGGCATTACAGGGAATCGGGCACCGGGGAGCTGTTTTTT. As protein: CASHRHYRESGTGELFF.

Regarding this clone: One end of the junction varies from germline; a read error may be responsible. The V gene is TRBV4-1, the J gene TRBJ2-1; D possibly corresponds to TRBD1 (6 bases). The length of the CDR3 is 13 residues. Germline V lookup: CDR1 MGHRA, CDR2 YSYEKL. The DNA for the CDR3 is TGCGCCAGCAGCCAAACCCGTCGACAGGCCGTTCTCTTC. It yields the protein CASSQTRRQAVLF.

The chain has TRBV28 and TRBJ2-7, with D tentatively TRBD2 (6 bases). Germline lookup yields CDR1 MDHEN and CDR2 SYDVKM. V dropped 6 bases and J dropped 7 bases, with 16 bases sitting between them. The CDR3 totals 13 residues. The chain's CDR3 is CASRPGLWGEQYF. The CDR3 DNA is TGTGCCAGCAGGCCGGGACTGTGGGGAGAGCAGTACTTC.

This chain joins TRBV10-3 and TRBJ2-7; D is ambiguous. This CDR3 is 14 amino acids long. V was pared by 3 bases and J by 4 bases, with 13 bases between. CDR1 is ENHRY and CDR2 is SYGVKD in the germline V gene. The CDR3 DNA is TGTGCCATCAGTGAACCCCGGGCCAGATACGAGCAGTACTTC. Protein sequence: CAISEPRARYEQYF.

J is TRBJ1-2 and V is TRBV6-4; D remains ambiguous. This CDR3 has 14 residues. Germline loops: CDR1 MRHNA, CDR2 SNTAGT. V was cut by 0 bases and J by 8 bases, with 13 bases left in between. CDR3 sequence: CASSDSLVKGGYTF. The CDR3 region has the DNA TGTGCCAGCAGTGACTCATTGGTAAAAGGGGGCTACACCTTC.

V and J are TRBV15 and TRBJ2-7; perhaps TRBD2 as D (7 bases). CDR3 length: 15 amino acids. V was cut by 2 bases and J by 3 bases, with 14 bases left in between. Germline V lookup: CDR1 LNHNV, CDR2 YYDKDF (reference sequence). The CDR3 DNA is TGTGCCACCAGCAGATTGGGGGGGCCAAGCTACGAGCAGTACTTC. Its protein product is CATSRLGGPSYEQYF.

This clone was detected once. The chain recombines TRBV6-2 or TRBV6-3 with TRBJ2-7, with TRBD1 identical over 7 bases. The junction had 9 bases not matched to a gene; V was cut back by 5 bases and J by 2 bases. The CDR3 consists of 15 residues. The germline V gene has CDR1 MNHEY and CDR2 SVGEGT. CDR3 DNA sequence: TGTGCCAGCAGTATACCGGGACAGAGTCCCTACGAGCAGTACTTC. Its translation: CASSIPGQSPYEQYF.

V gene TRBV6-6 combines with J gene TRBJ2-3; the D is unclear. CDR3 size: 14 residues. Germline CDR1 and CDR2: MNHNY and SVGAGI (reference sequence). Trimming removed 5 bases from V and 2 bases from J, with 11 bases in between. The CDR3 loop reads CASSPPGFTDTQYF. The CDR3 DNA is TGTGCCAGCAGTCCCCCTGGATTCACAGATACGCAGTATTTT.

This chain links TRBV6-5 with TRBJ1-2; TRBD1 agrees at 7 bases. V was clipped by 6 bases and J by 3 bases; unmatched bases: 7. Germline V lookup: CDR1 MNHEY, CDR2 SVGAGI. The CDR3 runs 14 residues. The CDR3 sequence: CASSPIGQDYGYTF. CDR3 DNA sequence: TGTGCCAGCAGCCCCATAGGACAGGACTATGGCTACACCTTC.

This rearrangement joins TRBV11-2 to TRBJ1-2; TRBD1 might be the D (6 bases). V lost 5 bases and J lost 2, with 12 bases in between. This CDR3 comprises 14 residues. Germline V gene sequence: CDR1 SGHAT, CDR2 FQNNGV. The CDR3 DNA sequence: TGTGCCAGCAGCCAGGACAGCGGAAACTATGGCTACACCTTC. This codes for CASSQDSGNYGYTF.

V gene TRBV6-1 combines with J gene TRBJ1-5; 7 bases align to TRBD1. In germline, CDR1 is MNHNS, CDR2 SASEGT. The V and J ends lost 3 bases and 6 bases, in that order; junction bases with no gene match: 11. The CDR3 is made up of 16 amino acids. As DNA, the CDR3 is TGTGCCAGCAGTGACCTTCTAGGGGGCGGGGGTCAGCCCCAGCATTTT. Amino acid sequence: CASSDLLGGGGQPQHF.

The CDR3 region is CASSLTRLAGDHSYNEQFF. In DNA form, the CDR3 reads TGTGCCAGCAGCCTAACTCGACTAGCGGGAGACCACTCCTACAATGAGCAGTTCTTC. This rearrangement joins TRBV5-6 to TRBJ2-1; 12 bases match TRBD2. Germline V gene data show CDR1 as SGHDT and CDR2 as YYEEEE. J lost 0 bases, V lost 4 bases, and 11 bases had no gene match. This CDR3 is 19 amino acids long.

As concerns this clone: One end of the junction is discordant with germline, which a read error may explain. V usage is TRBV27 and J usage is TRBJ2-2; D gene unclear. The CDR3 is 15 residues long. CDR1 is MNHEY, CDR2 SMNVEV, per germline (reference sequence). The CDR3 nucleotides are TGTGCCAGCCGTTTGGCCCATACGAACACCGGGGAGCTGTTTTTT. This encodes CASRLAHTNTGELFF.

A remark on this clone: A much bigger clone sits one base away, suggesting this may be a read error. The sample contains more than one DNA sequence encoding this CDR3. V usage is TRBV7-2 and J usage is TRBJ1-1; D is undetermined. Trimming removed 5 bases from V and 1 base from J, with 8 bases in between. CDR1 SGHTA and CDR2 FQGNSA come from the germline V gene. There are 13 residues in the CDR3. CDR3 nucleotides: TGTGCCAGCAGCCAGGATGGGAACACTGAAGCTTTCTTT. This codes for CASSQDGNTEAFF.

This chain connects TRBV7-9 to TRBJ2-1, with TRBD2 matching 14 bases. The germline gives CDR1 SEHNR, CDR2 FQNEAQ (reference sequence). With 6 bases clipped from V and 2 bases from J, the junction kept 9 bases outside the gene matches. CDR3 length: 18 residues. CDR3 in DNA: TGTGCCAGCAGAACACCGGGACTAGCGGGGGTTACCTACAATGAGCAGTTCTTC. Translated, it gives CASRTPGLAGVTYNEQFF.

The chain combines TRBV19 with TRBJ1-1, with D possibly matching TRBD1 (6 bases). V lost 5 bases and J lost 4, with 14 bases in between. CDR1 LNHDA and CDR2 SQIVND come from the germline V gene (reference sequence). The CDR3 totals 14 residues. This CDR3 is CASSSRGGGTEAFF. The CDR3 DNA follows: TGTGCCAGTAGTTCTAGGGGAGGGGGCACTGAAGCTTTCTTT.

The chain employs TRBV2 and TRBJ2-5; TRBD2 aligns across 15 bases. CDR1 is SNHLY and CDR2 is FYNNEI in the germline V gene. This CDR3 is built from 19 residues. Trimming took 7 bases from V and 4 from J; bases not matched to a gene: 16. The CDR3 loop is CASNSPGLAGGGRPETQYF. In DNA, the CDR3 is TGTGCCAGCAACAGCCCGGGACTAGCGGGAGGAGGTCGACCAGAGACCCAGTACTTC.

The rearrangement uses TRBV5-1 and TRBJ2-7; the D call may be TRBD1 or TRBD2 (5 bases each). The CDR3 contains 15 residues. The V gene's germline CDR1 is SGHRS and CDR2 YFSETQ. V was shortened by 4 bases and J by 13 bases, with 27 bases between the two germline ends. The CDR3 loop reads CASSPTTGAPIWEYF. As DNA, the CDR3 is TGCGCCAGCAGCCCAACCACCGGGGCGCCAATATGGGAATACTTC.

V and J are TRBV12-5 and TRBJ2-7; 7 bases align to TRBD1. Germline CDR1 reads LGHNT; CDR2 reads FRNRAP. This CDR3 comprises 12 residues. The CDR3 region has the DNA TGTGCCGGGACAGTCTTTACCTACGAGCAGTACTTC. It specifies CAGTVFTYEQYF. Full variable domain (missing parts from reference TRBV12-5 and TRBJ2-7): DARVTQTPRHKVTEMGQEVTMRCQPILGHNTVFWYRQTMMQGLELLAYFRNRAPLDDSGMPKDRFSAEMPDATLATLKIQPSEPRDSAVYFCAGTVFTYEQYFGPGTRLTVT.

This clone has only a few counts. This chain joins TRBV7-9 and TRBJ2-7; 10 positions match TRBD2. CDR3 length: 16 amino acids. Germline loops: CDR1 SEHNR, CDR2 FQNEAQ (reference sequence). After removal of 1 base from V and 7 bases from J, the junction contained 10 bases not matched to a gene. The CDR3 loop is CASSLELASGSLEQYF. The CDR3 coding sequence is TGTGCCAGCAGCTTAGAATTGGCTAGCGGGAGTCTTGAGCAGTACTTC.

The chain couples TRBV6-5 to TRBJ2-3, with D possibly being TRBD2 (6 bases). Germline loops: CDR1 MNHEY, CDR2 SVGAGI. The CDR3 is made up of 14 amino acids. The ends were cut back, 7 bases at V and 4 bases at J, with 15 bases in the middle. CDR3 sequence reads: CASNSGGEADTQYF. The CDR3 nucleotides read TGTGCCAGCAACTCCGGGGGTGAAGCAGATACGCAGTATTTT.

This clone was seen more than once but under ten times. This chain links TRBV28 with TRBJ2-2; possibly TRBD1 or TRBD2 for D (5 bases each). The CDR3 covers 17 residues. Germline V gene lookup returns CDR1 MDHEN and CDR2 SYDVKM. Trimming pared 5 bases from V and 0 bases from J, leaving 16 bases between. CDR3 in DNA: TGTGCCAGCAGTCCCCAGTTGGGGACGACGAACACCGGGGAGCTGTTTTTT. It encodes CASSPQLGTTNTGELFF.

As DNA, the CDR3 is TGTGCCAGCAGTTTAGGGCAAAACTATGGCTACACCTTC. Amino acid sequence: CASSLGQNYGYTF. V usage is TRBV12-3 or TRBV12-4 and J usage is TRBJ1-2; D gene unclear. The CDR3 sequence is 13 residues long. Between the trimmed V and J ends, which lost 1 base and 2 bases, there was a span of 5 bases.

CDR3 in amino acids: CASVETYSTDTQYF. The CDR3, as DNA: TGCGCCAGCGTTGAGACGTACAGCACAGATACGCAGTATTTT. The chain employs TRBV5-1 and TRBJ2-3, with D unresolved. Trimming stripped 7 bases from V and 0 bases from J, with 12 bases between. The CDR3 is made up of 14 amino acids. Germline values: CDR1 SGHRS, CDR2 YFSETQ. Full variable domain (outside the CDR3, taken from reference TRBV5-1 and TRBJ2-3): KAGVTQTPRYLIKTRGQQVTLSCSPISGHRSVSWYQQTPGQGLQFLFEYFSETQRNKGNFPGRFSGRQFSNSRSEMNVSTLELGDSALYLCASVETYSTDTQYFGPGTRLTVL.

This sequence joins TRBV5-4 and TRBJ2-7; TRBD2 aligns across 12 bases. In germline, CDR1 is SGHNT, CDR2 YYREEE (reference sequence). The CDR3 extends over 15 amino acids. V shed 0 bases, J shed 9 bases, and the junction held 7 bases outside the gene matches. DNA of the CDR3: TGTGCCAGCAGCTTGGCAGCTAGCGGGAGGGGTACGCAGTACTTC. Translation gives CASSLAASGRGTQYF.